The 23 T cell receptor beta chains in this list originate from one sample, sequenced in a study of cytomegalovirus exposure and HLA in healthy donors. 13 Jbeta primers and 60 Vbeta primers were used for the PCR. Clones were sequenced by immunoSEQ multiplex PCR, and TCRdb holds only the in-frame ones, with some missing. The repertoire holds 95,000 to 110,000 clones, over 60% seen once, with 5.8% in the top ten. Sequencing was done on a sample of PBMCs. The origin of the receptors is a man aged 55 to 69 in good health and CMV-seropositive.

About this clone: One junction end disagrees with the germline gene, perhaps due to a read error. The chain couples TRBV4-3 to TRBJ2-3; 10 positions agree with TRBD2. The germline V gene encodes CDR1 LGHNA and CDR2 YSLEER. The CDR3 contains 17 residues. The CDR3 DNA reads TGCGCCAGCAGCCAAGGGCTAGCGGGGGAGACTTCAGATGCGCAGTATTTT. Encoded protein: CASSQGLAGETSDAQYF.

This chain's CDR3 is CASSEARSHEQYF. The CDR3 nucleotides are TGTGCCAGCAGTGAAGCGAGGTCGCACGAGCAGTACTTC. This chain uses TRBV6-1 with TRBJ2-7; D is unresolved. Trimming pared 0 bases from V and 5 bases from J, leaving 8 bases between. This CDR3 spans 13 amino acids. Germline values: CDR1 MNHNS, CDR2 SASEGT.

V gene TRBV5-4 combines with J gene TRBJ1-2; tentative D call: TRBD1 (6 bases). The germline V gene has CDR1 SGHNT and CDR2 YYREEE (reference sequence). This CDR3 contains 14 residues. In DNA form, the CDR3 reads TGTGCTTTAAGGGGGAGCCCAGGGGAAATTGGCTACACCTTC. This gives the protein CALRGSPGEIGYTF.

The chain combines TRBV11-3 with TRBJ2-5; the D gene is possibly TRBD1 (7 bases). Germline-derived CDR1 and CDR2 are SGHNT and YENEEA. Trimming pared 4 bases from V and 4 bases from J, leaving 13 bases between. The CDR3 totals 14 residues. CDR3 in amino acids: CASSSRQGGETQYF. Written as DNA, the CDR3 is TGTGCCAGCAGCTCCCGACAGGGAGGAGAGACCCAGTACTTC.

V and J are TRBV18 and TRBJ1-1; D is perhaps TRBD1 (5 bases). In germline, CDR1 is KGHSH, CDR2 LQKENI. This CDR3 contains 14 residues. V shed 6 bases and J shed 0 bases, with 11 bases lying between them. CDR3 sequence: CASSRQSMNTEAFF. CDR3 in DNA: TGTGCCAGCTCGCGACAGAGCATGAACACTGAAGCTTTCTTT.

This chain connects TRBV28 to TRBJ2-7; D uncertain. Per germline, CDR1 MDHEN and CDR2 SYDVKM. The germline V and J ends were trimmed by 8 bases and 0 bases, with 8 bases remaining between them. The CDR3 runs to 12 residues. The CDR3 protein is CASLQFSYEQYF. The CDR3, as DNA: TGTGCCAGCTTGCAGTTCTCCTACGAGCAGTACTTC.

The chain is built from TRBV6-1 and TRBJ2-7; 7 nucleotides agree with TRBD1. The V gene's germline CDR1 is MNHNS and CDR2 SASEGT. J was trimmed by 1 base and V by 7 bases; bases with no gene match: 7. The CDR3 length is 14 residues. In DNA, the CDR3 is TGTGCCAGCATTCCCGGGACAGCGTCCTACGAGCAGTACTTC. Protein product: CASIPGTASYEQYF.

The chain is built from TRBV18 and TRBJ1-6; 8 bases agree with TRBD1. CDR3 size: 14 residues. The germline CDR1 and CDR2 sequences are KGHSH and LQKENI. Germline trimming cut 3 bases from V and 5 bases from J; bases unmatched to any gene: 0. The CDR3 DNA follows: TGTGCCAGCTCACCGACAGGGGATAATTCACCCCTCCACTTT. Protein sequence: CASSPTGDNSPLHF.

V is TRBV7-5 and J is TRBJ1-3; the listed D gene, TRBD1, was not tested against the DNA. TRBV7-5 is reported as a pseudogene. This CDR3 region has 15 residues. Written as DNA, the CDR3 is TGTGTCAGAAGCTTACGGCAGGGGGGTGGAAACACCATATATTTT. Translation: CVRSLRQGGGNTIYF.

The rearrangement joins TRBV9 to TRBJ1-3; TRBD1 matches 8 bases. The CDR3 spans 14 residues. The V segment lost 3 bases and the J segment 5 bases; nucleotides outside the gene matches: 4. Germline V gene sequence: CDR1 SGDLS, CDR2 YYNGEE. CDR3 amino acids: CASSEQGGRNTIYF. The CDR3 DNA sequence: TGTGCCAGCAGCGAACAGGGGGGAAGAAACACCATATATTTT.

This clone was detected once. The CDR3 coding sequence is TGTGCCAGCAGCGTAGGGGACAACCCAACCTACGAGCAGTACTTC. This gives the protein CASSVGDNPTYEQYF. The V and J genes are TRBV9 and TRBJ2-7, with D maybe TRBD1 (6 bases). The germline V gene has CDR1 SGDLS and CDR2 YYNGEE. CDR3 length: 15 amino acids. The V end was cut by 0 bases, the J end by 2 bases, with 12 bases between.

V is TRBV11-2 and J is TRBJ1-4; tentative D call: TRBD1 (6 bases). Trimming stripped 7 bases from V and 8 bases from J, with 17 bases between. Per the germline V gene, CDR1 is SGHAT and CDR2 is FQNNGV. The CDR3 length is 14 residues. CDR3 nucleotides: TGTGCCAGCAAACAGGGCGAGGCAGAAGAAAAACTGTTTTTT. Its translation: CASKQGEAEEKLFF. Full variable domain (rest looked up from reference TRBV11-2 and TRBJ1-4): EAGVAQSPRYKIIEKRQSVAFWCNPISGHATLYWYQQILGQGPKLLIQFQNNGVVDDSQLPKDRFSAERLKGVDSTLKIQPAKLEDSAVYLCASKQGEAEEKLFFGSGTQLSVL.

J is TRBJ1-3 and V is TRBV9, with 9 bases that match TRBD1. V trimming: 1 base; J trimming: 4 bases; junction bases outside the gene matches: 3. The CDR3 runs to 15 residues. Per the germline V gene, CDR1 is SGDLS and CDR2 is YYNGEE. Here the CDR3 DNA reads TGTGCCAGCAGCGTAACACAGGGGGCGGGAAACACCATATATTTT. This codes for CASSVTQGAGNTIYF.

The rearrangement uses TRBV6-1 and TRBJ1-6; D gene ambiguous. Trimming removed 6 bases from V and 3 bases from J, with 9 bases in between. Germline V lookup: CDR1 MNHNS, CDR2 SASEGT. The CDR3 covers 14 residues. The CDR3 reads CASRWSLYNSPLHF. The CDR3 DNA is TGTGCCAGCAGGTGGAGCCTCTATAATTCACCCCTCCACTTT.

The chain combines TRBV5-1 with TRBJ1-1; TRBD1 matches at 8 bases. Germline values: CDR1 SGHRS, CDR2 YFSETQ. Losses at the gene ends were 5 bases for V and 4 bases for J; bases not matched to a gene: 7. The CDR3 spans 14 residues. The CDR3: CASSSDRVATEAFF. As DNA, the CDR3 is TGCGCCAGCAGTTCGGACAGGGTCGCCACTGAAGCTTTCTTT.

This clone appeared a few times. This CDR3 is also generated by other DNA sequences in the sample. Written as DNA, the CDR3 is TGTGCCAGCAGCTTAGACGTGGGGCTTGAGCAGTACTTC. Translation: CASSLDVGLEQYF. This rearrangement joins TRBV7-8 to TRBJ2-7, with a weak D call TRBD1 (5 bases). The CDR3 is 13 amino acids. V was trimmed by 1 base and J by 7 bases, leaving 11 bases between them. Germline CDR1 and CDR2: SGHVS and FQNEAQ.

V and J are TRBV19 and TRBJ2-7, with TRBD2 matching 10 bases. The CDR3 is 14 amino acids. Trimming cost V 2 bases and J 2 bases; bases outside gene matches: 0. Germline CDR1 is LNHDA and CDR2 is SQIVND (reference sequence). In nucleotides, the CDR3 is TGTGCCAGTAGTATACTAGCGGGGGCCTACGAGCAGTACTTC. It translates to CASSILAGAYEQYF.

The gene calls are TRBV28 and TRBJ2-5; 10 bases are a match to TRBD2. This CDR3 contains 16 residues. The V segment lost 4 bases and the J segment 0 bases; nucleotides outside the gene matches: 5. The germline gives CDR1 MDHEN, CDR2 SYDVKM. The CDR3 spells CASSSLAGAYQETQYF. CDR3 DNA: TGTGCCAGCAGTTCCCTAGCGGGGGCGTACCAAGAGACCCAGTACTTC.

This clone was seen only once. The chain employs TRBV5-4 and TRBJ1-2; TRBD1 aligns across 7 bases. The CDR3 is made up of 15 amino acids. Germline V CDR1 and CDR2: SGHNT, YYREEE (reference sequence). V dropped 6 bases and J dropped 3; count of bases not matched to a gene: 11. CDR3 protein: CASTPGQAPDYGYTF. The CDR3 nucleotides read TGTGCCAGCACCCCTGGACAGGCCCCTGACTATGGCTACACCTTC. Complete variable domain (other parts from reference TRBV5-4 and TRBJ1-2): ETGVTQSPTHLIKTRGQQVTLRCSSQSGHNTVSWYQQALGQGPQFIFQYYREEENGRGNFPPRFSGLQFPNYSSELNVNALELDDSALYLCASTPGQAPDYGYTFGSGTRLTVV.

This rearrangement joins TRBV27 to TRBJ2-7; 7 bases line up with TRBD1. The junction had 9 bases not matched to a gene; V was cut back by 5 bases and J by 5 bases. From germline, CDR1 is MNHEY and CDR2 SMNVEV (reference sequence). This CDR3 region has 14 residues. The CDR3 loop reads CASSPRQGSHEQYF. The CDR3 region has the DNA TGTGCCAGCAGTCCTCGACAGGGATCCCACGAGCAGTACTTC.

The genes are TRBV19 and TRBJ2-1, with a tentative D call TRBD2 (6 bases). Germline CDR1 is LNHDA and CDR2 is SQIVND (reference sequence). CDR3 length equals 14 residues. V lost 3 bases, J lost 3 bases, and 9 bases lay in between. CDR3 DNA sequence: TGTGCCAGTAGTATCCCGACTAGCTACAATGAGCAGTTCTTC. Translating gives CASSIPTSYNEQFF.

The chain recombines TRBV25-1 with TRBJ2-7, with TRBD1 matching over 11 bases. Per germline, CDR1 MGHDK and CDR2 SYGVNS. There are 15 residues in the CDR3. V dropped 4 bases and J dropped 5; count of bases not matched to a gene: 7. The CDR3 loop reads CASSADRGLINEQYF. The CDR3 coding sequence is TGTGCCAGCAGTGCGGACAGGGGGCTGATCAACGAGCAGTACTTC.

The V call is TRBV6-5, the J call TRBJ2-1; D may be TRBD1 (5 bases). Germline-derived CDR1 and CDR2 are MNHEY and SVGAGI. Trimming took 6 bases from V and 2 from J, leaving 14 bases between them. This CDR3 is built from 15 residues. The DNA for the CDR3 is TGTGCCAGCAGAATGGACACTTTTACCTACAATGAGCAGTTCTTC. As protein: CASRMDTFTYNEQFF.